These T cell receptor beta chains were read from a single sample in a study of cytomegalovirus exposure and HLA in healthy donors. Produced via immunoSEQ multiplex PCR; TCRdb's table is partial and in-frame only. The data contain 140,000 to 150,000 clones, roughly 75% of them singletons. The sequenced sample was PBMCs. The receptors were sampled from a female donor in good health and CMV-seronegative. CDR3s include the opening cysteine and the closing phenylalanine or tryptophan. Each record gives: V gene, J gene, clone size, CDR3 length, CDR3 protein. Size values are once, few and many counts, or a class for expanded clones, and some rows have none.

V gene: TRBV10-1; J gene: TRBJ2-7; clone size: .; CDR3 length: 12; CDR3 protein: CASSTGRNEQYF
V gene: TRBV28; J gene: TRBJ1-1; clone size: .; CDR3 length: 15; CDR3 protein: CASSLRGGLGTEAFF
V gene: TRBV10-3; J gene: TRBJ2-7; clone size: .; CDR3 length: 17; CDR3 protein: CAISAGLAGGPSYEQYF
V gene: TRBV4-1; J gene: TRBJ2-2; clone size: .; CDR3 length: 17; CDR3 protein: CASSPFSSGGAVGELFF
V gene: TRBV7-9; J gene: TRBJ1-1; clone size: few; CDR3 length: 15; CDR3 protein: CASSLGQGKNTEAFF
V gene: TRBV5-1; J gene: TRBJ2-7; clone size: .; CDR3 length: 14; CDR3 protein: CASSLQTGSHEQYF
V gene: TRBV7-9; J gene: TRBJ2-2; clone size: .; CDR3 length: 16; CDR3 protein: CASRGLAAPSTGELFF
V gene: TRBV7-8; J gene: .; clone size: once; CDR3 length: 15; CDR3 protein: CASSLAAGQGYEQYF
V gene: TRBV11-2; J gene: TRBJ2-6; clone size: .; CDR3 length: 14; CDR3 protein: CASSFSSGANVLTF
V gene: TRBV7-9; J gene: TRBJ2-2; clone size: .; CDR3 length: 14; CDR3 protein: CASSANPGSGELFF
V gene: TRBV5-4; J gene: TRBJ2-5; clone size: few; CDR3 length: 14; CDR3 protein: CASSAAGIQETQYF
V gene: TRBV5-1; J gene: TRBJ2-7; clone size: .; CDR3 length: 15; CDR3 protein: CASSLNPSGGYEQYF
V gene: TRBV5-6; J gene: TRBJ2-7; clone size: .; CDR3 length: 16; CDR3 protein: CASSSVTGTGDHEQYF
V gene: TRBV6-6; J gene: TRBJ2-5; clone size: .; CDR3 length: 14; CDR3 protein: CASSYPGERETQYF
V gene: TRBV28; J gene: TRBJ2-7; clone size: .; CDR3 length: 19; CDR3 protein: CASSSIQSRLAGGPYEQYF
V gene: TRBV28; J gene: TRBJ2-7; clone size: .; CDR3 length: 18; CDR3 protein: CASSFLFPKDNGSYEQYF
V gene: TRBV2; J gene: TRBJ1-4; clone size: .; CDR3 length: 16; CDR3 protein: CASTSGQGPSNEKLFF
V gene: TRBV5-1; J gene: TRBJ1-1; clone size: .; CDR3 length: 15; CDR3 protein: CASSSGDHRNTEAFF
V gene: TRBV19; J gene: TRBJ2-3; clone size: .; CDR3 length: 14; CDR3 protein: CASSILLGTDTQYF
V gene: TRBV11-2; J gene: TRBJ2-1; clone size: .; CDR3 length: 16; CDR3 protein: CASSLGNAGLAAEQFF
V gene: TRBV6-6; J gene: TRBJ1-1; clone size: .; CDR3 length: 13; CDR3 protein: CASSYSMNTEAFF
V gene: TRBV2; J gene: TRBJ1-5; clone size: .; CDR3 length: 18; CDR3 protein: CASSWGQGRGNSNQPQHF
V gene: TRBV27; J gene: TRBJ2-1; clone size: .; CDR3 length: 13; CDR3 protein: CASRDRGWNEQFF
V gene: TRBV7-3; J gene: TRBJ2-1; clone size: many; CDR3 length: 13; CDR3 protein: CASSSDLGGEQFF
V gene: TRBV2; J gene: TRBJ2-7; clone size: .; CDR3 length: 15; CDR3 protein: CASSYSGTGLDEQYF
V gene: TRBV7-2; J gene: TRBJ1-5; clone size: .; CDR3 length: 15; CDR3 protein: CASSLEGGPNQPQHF
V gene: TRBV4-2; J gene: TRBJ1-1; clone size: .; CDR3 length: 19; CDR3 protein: CASSGESGLSGTVNTEAFF
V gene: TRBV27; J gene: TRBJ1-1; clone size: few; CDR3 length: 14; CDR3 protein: CASSVDRGNTEAFF
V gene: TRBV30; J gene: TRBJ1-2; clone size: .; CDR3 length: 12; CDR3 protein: CAWRPGDYGYTF
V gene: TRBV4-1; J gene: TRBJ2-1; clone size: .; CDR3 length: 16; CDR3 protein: CASSQETGVSYNEQFF
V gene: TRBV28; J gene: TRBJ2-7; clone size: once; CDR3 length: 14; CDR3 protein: CASSYPTGIYEQYF
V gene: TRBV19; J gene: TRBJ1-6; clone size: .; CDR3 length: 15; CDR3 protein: CASSIEDSGNSPLHF
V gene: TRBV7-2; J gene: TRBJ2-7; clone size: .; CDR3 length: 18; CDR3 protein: CASSLDASGGIWSYEQYF
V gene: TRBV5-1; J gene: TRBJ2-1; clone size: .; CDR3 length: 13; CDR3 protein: CASSLDRGFEQFF
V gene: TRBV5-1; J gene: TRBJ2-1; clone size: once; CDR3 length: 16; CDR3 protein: CASSLRTGLAANEQFF
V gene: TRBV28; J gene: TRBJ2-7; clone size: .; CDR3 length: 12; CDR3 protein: CASSQDSYEQYF
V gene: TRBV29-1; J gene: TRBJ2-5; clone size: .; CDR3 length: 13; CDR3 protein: CSVEDRGQETQYF
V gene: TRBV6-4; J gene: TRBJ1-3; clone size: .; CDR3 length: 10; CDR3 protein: CARAGDTIYF
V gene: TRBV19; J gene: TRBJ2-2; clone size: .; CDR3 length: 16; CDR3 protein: CASSQAGGLSTGELFF
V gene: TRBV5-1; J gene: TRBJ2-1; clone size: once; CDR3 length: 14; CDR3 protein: CASSARGTYNEQFF
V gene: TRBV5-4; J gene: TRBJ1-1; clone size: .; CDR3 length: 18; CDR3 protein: CASSFPSPGGHKTTEAFF
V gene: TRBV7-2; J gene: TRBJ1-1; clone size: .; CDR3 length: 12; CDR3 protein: CASSLLSTEAFF
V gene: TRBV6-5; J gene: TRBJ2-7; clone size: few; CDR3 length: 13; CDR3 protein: CASSLWDRGEQYF
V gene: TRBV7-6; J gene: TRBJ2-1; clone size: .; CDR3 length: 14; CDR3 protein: CASSQGGSYNEQFF
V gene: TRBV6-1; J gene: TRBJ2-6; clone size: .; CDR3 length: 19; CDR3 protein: CASSEGRGRGGSGANVLTF
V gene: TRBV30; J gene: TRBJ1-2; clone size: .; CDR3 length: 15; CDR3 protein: CAWSRGTAPGYGYTF
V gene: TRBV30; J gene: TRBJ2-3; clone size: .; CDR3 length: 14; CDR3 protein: CAWSKAGRPDTQYF
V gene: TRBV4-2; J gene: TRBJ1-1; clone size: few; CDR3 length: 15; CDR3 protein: CASSRTEGVGTEAFF
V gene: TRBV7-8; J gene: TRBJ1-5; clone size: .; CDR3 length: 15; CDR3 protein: CASSLAPRANQPQHF
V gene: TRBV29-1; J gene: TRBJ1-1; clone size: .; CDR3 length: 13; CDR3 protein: CSVARGLNTEAFF
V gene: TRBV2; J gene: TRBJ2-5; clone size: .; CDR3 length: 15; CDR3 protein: CATTFGGQGDETQYF
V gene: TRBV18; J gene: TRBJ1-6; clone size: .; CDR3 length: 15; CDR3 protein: CASSAQSSYNSPLHF
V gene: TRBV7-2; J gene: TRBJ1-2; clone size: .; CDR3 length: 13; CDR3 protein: CASSLKGFTGYPF
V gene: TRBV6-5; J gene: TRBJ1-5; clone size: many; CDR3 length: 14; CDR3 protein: CASRPQGINQPQHF
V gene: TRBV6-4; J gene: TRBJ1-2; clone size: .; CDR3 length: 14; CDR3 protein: CASSARQGKGGYTF